Below, one T cell receptor beta chain is given with its context. The antigen remains unidentified. Researchers ran the PCR with 60 Vbeta and 13 Jbeta primers. The authors' processing: There were about 80 million unique TCR beta chains by a later count, and about 11 million of them were shared. The repertoire was sequenced with immunoSEQ multiplex PCR; TCRdb's copy has only in-frame clones and lacks some. That table is the source of V, J and clone size, and D and trimming were worked out from the DNA. This specimen shows some 160,000 clones; the ten leading clones hold under 2.5%. The source of the sample is a study of cytomegalovirus exposure and HLA in healthy donors. Study findings and constraints: A later analysis linked a missense variant in DCLRE1C to the trimming of TCR beta V and J genes. What a later analysis reportedly showed was that an Asian-associated ancestry cluster had fewer N-insertions than the approximately 700-donor mean.

All donors participated as healthy donors of bone marrow. This sequence was found in a man younger than 45 in good health and CMV-seronegative. Sequencing was carried out using PBMCs.

The CDR3 DNA follows: TGTGCCAGCAGCCACCGGGACACCTCGCGGCAGGGGCAGTATTTT. Residues: CASSHRDTSRQGQYF. The genes are TRBV28 and TRBJ2-3; TRBD1 is a possible D gene (6 bases). The CDR3 has 15 residues. V was pared by 6 bases and J by 11 bases, with 24 bases between. CDR1 and CDR2 (germline): MDHEN, SYDVKM.